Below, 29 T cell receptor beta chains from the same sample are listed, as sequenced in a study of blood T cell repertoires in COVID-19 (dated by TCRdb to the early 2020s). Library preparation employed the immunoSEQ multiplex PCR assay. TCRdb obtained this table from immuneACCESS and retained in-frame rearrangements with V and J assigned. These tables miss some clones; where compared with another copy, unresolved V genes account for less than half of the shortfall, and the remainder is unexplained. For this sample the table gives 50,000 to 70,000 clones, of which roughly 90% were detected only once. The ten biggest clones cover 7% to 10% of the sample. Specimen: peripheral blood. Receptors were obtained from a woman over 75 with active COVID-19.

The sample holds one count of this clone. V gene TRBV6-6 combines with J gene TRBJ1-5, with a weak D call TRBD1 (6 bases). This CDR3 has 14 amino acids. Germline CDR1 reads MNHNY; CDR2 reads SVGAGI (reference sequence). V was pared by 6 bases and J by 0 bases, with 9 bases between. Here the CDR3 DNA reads TGTGCCAGCAGGGGGGGGCTTAGCAATCAGCCCCAGCATTTT. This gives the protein CASRGGLSNQPQHF.

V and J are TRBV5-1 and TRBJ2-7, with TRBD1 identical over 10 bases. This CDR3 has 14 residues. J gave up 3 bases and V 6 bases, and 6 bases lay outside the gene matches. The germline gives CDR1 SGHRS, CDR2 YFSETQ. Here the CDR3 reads CASKSGTGDYEQYF. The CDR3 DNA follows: TGCGCCAGCAAATCCGGGACAGGGGACTACGAGCAGTACTTC.

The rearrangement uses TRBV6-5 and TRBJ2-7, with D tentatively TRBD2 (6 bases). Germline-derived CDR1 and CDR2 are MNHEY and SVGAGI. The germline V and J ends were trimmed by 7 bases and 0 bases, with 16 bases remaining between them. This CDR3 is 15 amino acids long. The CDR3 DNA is TGTGCCAGCAACCAAGCGGGTAGCAGCTCCTACGAGCAGTACTTC. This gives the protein CASNQAGSSSYEQYF.

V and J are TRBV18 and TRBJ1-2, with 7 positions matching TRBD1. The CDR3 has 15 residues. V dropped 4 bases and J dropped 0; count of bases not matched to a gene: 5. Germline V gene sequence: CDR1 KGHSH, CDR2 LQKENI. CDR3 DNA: TGTGCCAGCTCACGAGACAGGGAAGCTAACTATGGCTACACCTTC. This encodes CASSRDREANYGYTF.

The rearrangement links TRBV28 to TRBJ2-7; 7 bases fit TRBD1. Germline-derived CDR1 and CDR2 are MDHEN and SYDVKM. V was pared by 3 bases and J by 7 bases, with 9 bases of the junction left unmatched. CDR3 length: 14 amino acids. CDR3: CASSLTGPAGEQYF. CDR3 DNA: TGTGCCAGCAGTTTGACAGGGCCGGCGGGTGAGCAGTACTTC.

The CDR3 region has the DNA TGCGCCAGCAGCTTGATTAGCGGGAGGGCCGGGACAGATACGCAGTATTTT. This sequence encodes CASSLISGRAGTDTQYF. V is TRBV5-1 and J is TRBJ2-3, with TRBD2 matching 11 bases. The CDR3 has 17 residues. V lost 1 base and J lost 3; bases outside the gene matches: 7. The germline CDR1 and CDR2 sequences are SGHRS and YFSETQ.

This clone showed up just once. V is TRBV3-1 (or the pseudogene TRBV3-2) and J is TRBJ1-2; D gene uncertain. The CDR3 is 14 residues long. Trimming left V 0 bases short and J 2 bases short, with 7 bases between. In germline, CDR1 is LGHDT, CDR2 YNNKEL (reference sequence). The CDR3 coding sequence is TGTGCCAGCAGCCAAGATCCGGAGAACTATGGCTACACCTTC. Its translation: CASSQDPENYGYTF.

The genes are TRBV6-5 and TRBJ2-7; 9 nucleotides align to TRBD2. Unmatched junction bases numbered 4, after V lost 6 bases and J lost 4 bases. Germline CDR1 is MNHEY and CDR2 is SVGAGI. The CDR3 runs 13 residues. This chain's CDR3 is CASSLSGSYEQYF. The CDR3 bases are TGTGCCAGCAGCCTTAGCGGGAGTTACGAGCAGTACTTC.

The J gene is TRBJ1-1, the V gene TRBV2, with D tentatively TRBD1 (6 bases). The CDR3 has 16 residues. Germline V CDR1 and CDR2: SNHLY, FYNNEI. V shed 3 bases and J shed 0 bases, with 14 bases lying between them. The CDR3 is CASSDLGGAMNTEAFF. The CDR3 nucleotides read TGTGCCAGCAGTGACTTGGGGGGGGCCATGAACACTGAAGCTTTCTTT.

As DNA, the CDR3 is TGTGCCAGCAGGGAGGGGACAGGGGGGACCCTTATTTATTACGAGCAGTACTTC. Translation: CASREGTGGTLIYYEQYF. V gene TRBV2 combines with J gene TRBJ2-7; TRBD1 aligns across 11 bases. V lost 6 bases and J lost 4; bases outside the gene matches: 17. Germline assignment: CDR1 SNHLY and CDR2 FYNNEI. This CDR3 contains 18 residues.

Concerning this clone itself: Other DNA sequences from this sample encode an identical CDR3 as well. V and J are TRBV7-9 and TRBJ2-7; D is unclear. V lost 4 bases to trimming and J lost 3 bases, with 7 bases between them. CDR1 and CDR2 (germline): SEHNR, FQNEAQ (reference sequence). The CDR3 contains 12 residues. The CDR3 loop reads CASSSRIYEQYF. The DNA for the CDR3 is TGTGCCAGCAGCTCGAGAATCTACGAGCAGTACTTC. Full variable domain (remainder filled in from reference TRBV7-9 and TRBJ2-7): DTGVSQNPRHKITKRGQNVTFRCDPISEHNRLYWYRQTLGQGPEFLTYFQNEAQLEKSRLLSDRFSAERPKGSFSTLEIQRTEQGDSAMYLCASSSRIYEQYFGPGTRLTVT.

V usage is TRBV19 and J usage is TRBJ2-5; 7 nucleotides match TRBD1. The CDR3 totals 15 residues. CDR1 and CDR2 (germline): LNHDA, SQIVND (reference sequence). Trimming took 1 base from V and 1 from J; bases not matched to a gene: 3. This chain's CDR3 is CASSIGGTAQETQYF. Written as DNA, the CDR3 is TGTGCCAGTAGTATAGGGGGGACAGCCCAAGAGACCCAGTACTTC.

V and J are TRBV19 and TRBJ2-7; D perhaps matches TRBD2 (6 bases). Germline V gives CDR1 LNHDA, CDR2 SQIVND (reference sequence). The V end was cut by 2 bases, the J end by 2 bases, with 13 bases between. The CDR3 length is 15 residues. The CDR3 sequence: CASSISAGETYEQYV. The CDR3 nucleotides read TGTGCCAGTAGTATATCAGCGGGTGAAACCTACGAGCAGTACGTC.

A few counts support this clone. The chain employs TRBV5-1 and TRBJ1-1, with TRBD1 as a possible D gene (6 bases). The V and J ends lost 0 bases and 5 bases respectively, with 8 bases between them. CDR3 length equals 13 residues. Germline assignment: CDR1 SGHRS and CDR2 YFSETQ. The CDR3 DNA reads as TGCGCCAGCAGCTTGGACAGGGTGACTGAAGCTTTCTTT. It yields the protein CASSLDRVTEAFF.

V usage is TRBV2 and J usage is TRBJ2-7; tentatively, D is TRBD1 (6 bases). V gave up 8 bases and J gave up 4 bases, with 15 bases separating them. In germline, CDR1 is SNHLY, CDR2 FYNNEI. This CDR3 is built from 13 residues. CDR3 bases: TGTGCCAGCCAAACAGGGTCTCTATACGAGCAGTACTTC. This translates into CASQTGSLYEQYF.

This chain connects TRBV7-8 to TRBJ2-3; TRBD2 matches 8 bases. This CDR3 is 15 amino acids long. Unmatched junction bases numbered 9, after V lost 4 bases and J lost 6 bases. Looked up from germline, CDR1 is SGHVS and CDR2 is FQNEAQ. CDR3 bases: TGTGCCAGCAGCTCGTCGGGCGGGGGGCTTGATACGCAGTATTTT. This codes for CASSSSGGGLDTQYF.

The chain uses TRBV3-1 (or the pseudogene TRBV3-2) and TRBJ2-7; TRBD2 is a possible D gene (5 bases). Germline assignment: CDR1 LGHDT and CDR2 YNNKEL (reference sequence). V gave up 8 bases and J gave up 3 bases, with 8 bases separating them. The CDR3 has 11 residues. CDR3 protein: CASSRGYEQYF. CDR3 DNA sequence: TGTGCCAGCTCCCGGGGCTACGAGCAGTACTTC.

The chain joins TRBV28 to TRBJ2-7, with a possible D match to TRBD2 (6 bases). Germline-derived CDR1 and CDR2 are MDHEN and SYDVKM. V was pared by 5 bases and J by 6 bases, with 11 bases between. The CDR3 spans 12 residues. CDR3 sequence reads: CASSAGTSEQYF. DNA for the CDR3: TGTGCCAGCAGTGCCGGGACTTCCGAGCAGTACTTC.

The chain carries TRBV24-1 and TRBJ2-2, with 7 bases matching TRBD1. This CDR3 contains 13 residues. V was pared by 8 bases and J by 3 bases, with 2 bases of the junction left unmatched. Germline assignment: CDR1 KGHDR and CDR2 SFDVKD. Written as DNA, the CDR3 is TGTGCCACCAAGGGACAGTACACCGGGGAGCTGTTTTTT. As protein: CATKGQYTGELFF.

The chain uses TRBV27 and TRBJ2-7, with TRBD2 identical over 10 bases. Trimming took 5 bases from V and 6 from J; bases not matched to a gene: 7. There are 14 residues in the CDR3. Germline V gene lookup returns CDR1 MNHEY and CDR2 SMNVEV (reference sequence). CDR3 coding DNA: TGTGCCAGCAGTCCACTAGCGGGGATGGGCGAGCAGTACGTC. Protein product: CASSPLAGMGEQYV.

The CDR3 bases are TGTGCCAGCAGATCTAGCGGGGAGAGCTCCTACGAGCAGTACGTC. This codes for CASRSSGESSYEQYV. The V and J genes are TRBV6-7 and TRBJ2-7; 9 nucleotides align to TRBD2. TRBV6-7 is annotated as an ORF whose role is uncertain. With 6 bases clipped from V and 0 bases from J, the junction kept 6 bases outside the gene matches. The CDR3 has 15 amino acids.

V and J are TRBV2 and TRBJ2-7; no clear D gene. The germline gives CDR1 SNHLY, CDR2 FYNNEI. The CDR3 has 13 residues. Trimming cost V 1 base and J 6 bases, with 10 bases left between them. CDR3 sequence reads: CASSEDGGSEQYF. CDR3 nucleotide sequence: TGTGCCAGCAGTGAAGATGGCGGTAGCGAGCAGTACTTC.

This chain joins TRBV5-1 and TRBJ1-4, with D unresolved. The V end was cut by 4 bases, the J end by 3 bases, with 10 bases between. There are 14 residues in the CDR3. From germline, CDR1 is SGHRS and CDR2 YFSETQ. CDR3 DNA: TGCGCCAGCAGCCCCAACCGGGCTAATGAAAAACTGTTTTTT. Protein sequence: CASSPNRANEKLFF.

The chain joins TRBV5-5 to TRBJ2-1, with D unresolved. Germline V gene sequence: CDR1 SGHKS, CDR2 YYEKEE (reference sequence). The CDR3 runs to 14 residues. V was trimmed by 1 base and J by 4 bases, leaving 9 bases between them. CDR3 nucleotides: TGTGCCAGCAGCTTGAGCAGGCTTTACAATGAGCAGTTCTTC. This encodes CASSLSRLYNEQFF.

The CDR3 protein is CASSVGAEKDTQYF. CDR3 bases: TGTGCCAGCAGCGTAGGAGCGGAGAAAGATACGCAGTATTTT. The J gene is TRBJ2-3, the V gene TRBV9; possible D gene TRBD2, 5 bases. The CDR3 sequence is 14 residues long. The germline V gene has CDR1 SGDLS and CDR2 YYNGEE. V was shortened by 0 bases and J by 5 bases, with 10 bases between the two germline ends.

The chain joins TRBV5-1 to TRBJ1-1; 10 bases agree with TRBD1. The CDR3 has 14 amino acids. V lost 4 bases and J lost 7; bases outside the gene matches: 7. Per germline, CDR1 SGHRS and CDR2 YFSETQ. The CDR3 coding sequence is TGCGCCAGCAGCGACCAGGGACAGGGGAATGAAGCTTTCTTT. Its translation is CASSDQGQGNEAFF.

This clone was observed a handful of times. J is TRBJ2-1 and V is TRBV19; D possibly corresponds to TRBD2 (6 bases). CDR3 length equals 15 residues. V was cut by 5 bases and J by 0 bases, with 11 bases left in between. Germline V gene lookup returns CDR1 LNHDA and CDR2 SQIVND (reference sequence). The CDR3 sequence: CASSPAGSSYNEQFF. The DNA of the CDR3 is TGTGCCAGTAGTCCCGCGGGGAGCTCCTACAATGAGCAGTTCTTC.

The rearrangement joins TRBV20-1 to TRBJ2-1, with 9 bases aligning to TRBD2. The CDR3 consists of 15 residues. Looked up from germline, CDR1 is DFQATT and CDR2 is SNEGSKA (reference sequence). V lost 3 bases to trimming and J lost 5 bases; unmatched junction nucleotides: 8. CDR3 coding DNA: TGCAGTGCTAGTTGGGCGGGAGGGGGAAACAATGAGCAGTTCTTC. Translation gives CSASWAGGGNNEQFF.

In nucleotides, the CDR3 is TGTGCCAGCTCACCACTGACAGGCCAAGAGACCCAGTACTTC. This translates into CASSPLTGQETQYF. The V call is TRBV18, the J call TRBJ2-5, with D perhaps matching TRBD1 (6 bases). The CDR3 sequence is 14 residues long. Germline V CDR1 and CDR2: KGHSH, LQKENI. With 1 base removed from V and 1 base from J, the gap between germline ends came to 7 bases.